What follows describes a single T cell receptor beta chain. Its specificity is not known. This sample's RNA came from whole unsorted tissue. The normal lung tissue was taken more than 3 cm from the tumor edge. This sample was included in a study of tumor and adjacent non-tumor tissue in lung cancer. Study information: Patients comprised about a dozen adenocarcinoma, a couple of squamous cell carcinoma and 1 small cell lung cancer. Findings and caveats of the study: Shorter survival was associated with higher TCR diversity in tumors. Normal lung showed higher cumulative top 100 clone frequency than tumor. Significantly higher TCR diversity was found in tumor than normal lung.

Germline CDR1 reads MDHEN; CDR2 reads SYDVKM. V gave up 1 base and J gave up 6 bases, with 12 bases separating them. The CDR3 totals 14 residues. A modified ARM-PCR protocol with three rounds of nested PCR amplified TCRbeta. TCRdb reanalysed the multiplex PCR reads using MiXCR and keeps one entry per CDR3 protein. Of about 110,000 distinct CDR3 sequences listed, about 63% are singletons. Sequences were obtained from distant non-tumor lung tissue. The chain has TRBV28 and TRBJ1-2; D possibly corresponds to TRBD1 (5 bases). The sequence derives from a man aged 60 to 75 with non-small cell lung cancer. CDR3 nucleotide sequence: TGTGCCAGCAGTTTATCCGGACAAATCCATGGCTACACCTTC. Its protein product is CASSLSGQIHGYTF.